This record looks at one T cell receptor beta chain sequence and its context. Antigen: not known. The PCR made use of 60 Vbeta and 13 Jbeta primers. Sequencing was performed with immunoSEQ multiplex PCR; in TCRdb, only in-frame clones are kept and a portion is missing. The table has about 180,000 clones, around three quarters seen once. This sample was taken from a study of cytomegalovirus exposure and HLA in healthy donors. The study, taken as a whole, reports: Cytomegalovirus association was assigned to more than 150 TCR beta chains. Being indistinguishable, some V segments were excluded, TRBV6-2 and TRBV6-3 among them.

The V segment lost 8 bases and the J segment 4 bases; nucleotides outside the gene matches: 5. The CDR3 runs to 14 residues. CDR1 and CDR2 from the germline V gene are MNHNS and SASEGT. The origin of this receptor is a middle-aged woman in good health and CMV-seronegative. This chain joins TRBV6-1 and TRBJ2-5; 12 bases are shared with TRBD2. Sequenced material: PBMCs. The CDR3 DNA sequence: TGTGCCAGCCAGGCTAGCGGGGGGGGAGAGACCCAGTACTTC. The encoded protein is CASQASGGGETQYF.